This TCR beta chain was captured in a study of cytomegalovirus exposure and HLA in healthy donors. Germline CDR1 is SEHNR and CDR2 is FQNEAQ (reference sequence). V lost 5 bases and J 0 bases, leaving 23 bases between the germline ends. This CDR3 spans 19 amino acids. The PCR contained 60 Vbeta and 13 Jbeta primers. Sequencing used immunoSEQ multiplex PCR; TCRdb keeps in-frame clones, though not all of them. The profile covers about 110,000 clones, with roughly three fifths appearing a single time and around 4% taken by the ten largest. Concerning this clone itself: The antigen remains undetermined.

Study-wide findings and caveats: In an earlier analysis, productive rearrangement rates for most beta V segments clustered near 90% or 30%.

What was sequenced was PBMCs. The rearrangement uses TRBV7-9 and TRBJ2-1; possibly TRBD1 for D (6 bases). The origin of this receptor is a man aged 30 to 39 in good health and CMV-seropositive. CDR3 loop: CASSPAVTGTQSSYNEQFF. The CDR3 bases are TGTGCCAGCAGCCCCGCAGTTACCGGGACACAGAGCTCCTACAATGAGCAGTTCTTC.